This T cell receptor beta chain was captured by sequencing in a study of blood T cell repertoires in COVID-19. For the study at large: Specimens from acute and convalescent COVID-19 originated in the United States, Italy and Spain. T cells, B-cell-depleted T cells, or PBMCs provided the cDNA or gDNA that served as material.

CDR1 and CDR2 from the germline V gene are MDHEN and SYDVKM. The CDR3 extends over 15 amino acids. The J segment lost 6 bases and the V segment lost 4 bases, leaving 10 bases of the junction unmatched. Methods used by the authors: Reference gene primer amplification in the assay estimated nucleated cell counts. The method was immunoSEQ multiplex PCR; TCRdb's version includes in-frame clones alone and lacks a portion of them. V, J and clone size derive from that table, while D and trimming were established from the DNA sequence. The table shows about 170,000 clones, with 80% to 90% occurring only once.

Sequencing input: peripheral blood. The origin of this receptor is a man in his forties or fifties who had recovered from COVID-19. The chain employs TRBV28 and TRBJ1-2; 8 nucleotides match TRBD1. CDR3 bases: TGTGCCAGCAGTTCGGGGACAGGCCCTCGGGATGGCTACACCTTC. Amino acid sequence: CASSSGTGPRDGYTF.